Following are 28 T cell receptor beta chains from one sample sequenced in a study of cytomegalovirus exposure and HLA in healthy donors. Measured with immunoSEQ multiplex PCR; TCRdb has only the in-frame clones, and not every one. The sample contains tens of thousands of clones, over 85% of which appear only once. Sample: PBMCs. The source of these receptors is a woman aged 25 to 39 in good health and CMV-seronegative.

The genes are TRBV27 and TRBJ2-7, with 7 bases that match TRBD1. Germline CDR1 is MNHEY and CDR2 is SMNVEV (reference sequence). This CDR3 contains 19 residues. V lost 0 bases and J lost 0; bases outside the gene matches: 14. The CDR3 spells CASSLSPPLGQADSYEQYF. The CDR3 DNA is TGTGCCAGCAGTTTATCCCCTCCTCTTGGACAGGCCGACTCCTACGAGCAGTACTTC.

This chain uses TRBV4-3 with TRBJ2-1, with D unclear. Trimming stripped 0 bases from V and 0 bases from J, with 12 bases between. This CDR3 has 17 amino acids. In germline, CDR1 is LGHNA, CDR2 YSLEER. The CDR3 loop reads CASSQETAASSYNEQFF. As DNA, the CDR3 is TGCGCCAGCAGCCAAGAGACGGCAGCGAGCTCCTACAATGAGCAGTTCTTC.

This rearrangement joins TRBV11-3 to TRBJ2-1; 7 positions match TRBD1. Germline V gene data show CDR1 as SGHNT and CDR2 as YENEEA. With 5 bases clipped from V and 4 bases from J, the junction kept 8 bases outside the gene matches. The CDR3 sequence is 15 residues long. The CDR3 nucleotides read TGTGCCAGCAGCCCTTCGACAGGGAAATACAATGAGCAGTTCTTC. It encodes CASSPSTGKYNEQFF.

The chain uses TRBV11-3 and TRBJ2-2; maybe TRBD2 (6 bases). V was shortened by 6 bases and J by 1 base, with 15 bases between the two germline ends. Germline V gives CDR1 SGHNT, CDR2 YENEEA. This CDR3 has 16 residues. The CDR3 region is CASSARLGGNTGELFF. DNA for the CDR3: TGTGCCAGCAGTGCCAGATTGGGGGGGAACACCGGGGAGCTGTTTTTT. Together with reference TRBV11-3 and TRBJ2-2, the CDR3 gives the full variable domain: EAGVVQSPRYKIIEKKQPVAFWCNPISGHNTLYWYLQNLGQGPELLIRYENEEAVDDSQLPKDRFSAERLKGVDSTLKIQPAELGDSAVYLCASSARLGGNTGELFFGEGSRLTVL.

V is TRBV7-9 and J is TRBJ2-7; weak D call: TRBD2 (6 bases). V shed 4 bases and J shed 2 bases, with 21 bases lying between them. There are 17 residues in the CDR3. Germline V gene sequence: CDR1 SEHNR, CDR2 FQNEAQ (reference sequence). The CDR3 sequence: CASSYNPGTSLTYEQYF. The CDR3 DNA sequence: TGTGCCAGCAGCTACAACCCGGGGACTTCCCTTACCTACGAGCAGTACTTC.

With regard to this clone: Other DNA variants within this sample encode the same CDR3. The chain is built from TRBV5-6 and TRBJ2-3, with 8 bases aligning to TRBD2. Germline CDR1 is SGHDT and CDR2 is YYEEEE. J lost 11 bases, V lost 2 bases, and 13 bases had no gene match. This CDR3 region has 15 residues. CDR3 sequence: CASSLRLAVGGGQYF. CDR3 nucleotides: TGTGCCAGCAGCTTAAGGCTAGCGGTCGGGGGGGGGCAGTATTTT. The variable domain in full, completed from reference TRBV5-6 and TRBJ2-3, reads DAGVTQSPTHLIKTRGQQVTLRCSPKSGHDTVSWYQQALGQGPQFIFQYYEEEERQRGNFPDRFSGHQFPNYSSELNVNALLLGDSALYLCASSLRLAVGGGQYFGPGTRLTVL.

This chain uses TRBV30 with TRBJ2-5; D unresolved. With 3 bases removed from V and 5 bases from J, the gap between germline ends came to 10 bases. CDR1 is GTSNPN and CDR2 is SVGIG in the germline V gene (reference sequence). This CDR3 comprises 12 residues. The CDR3 reads CAWRASGETQYF. The DNA for the CDR3 is TGTGCCTGGAGGGCATCAGGCGAGACCCAGTACTTC.

The chain has TRBV14 and TRBJ1-1; D not certain. CDR1 and CDR2 (germline): SGHDN, FVKESK. The CDR3 has 15 residues. Trimming cost V 1 base and J 5 bases, with 14 bases left between them. The CDR3 protein is CASSQVLWGGTEAFF. CDR3 coding DNA: TGTGCCAGCAGCCAAGTTTTATGGGGAGGGACTGAAGCTTTCTTT.

V usage is TRBV6-5 and J usage is TRBJ2-7; 7 bases line up with TRBD1. The CDR3 totals 14 residues. The germline gives CDR1 MNHEY, CDR2 SVGAGI. Unmatched junction bases numbered 11, after V lost 10 bases and J lost 2 bases. Here the CDR3 reads CATHSGQVTYEQYF. As DNA, the CDR3 is TGTGCCACACATTCAGGACAGGTAACCTACGAGCAGTACTTC.

The genes are TRBV7-2 and TRBJ2-2; TRBD2 aligns across 8 bases. V lost 8 bases, J lost 9 bases, and 17 bases stayed unmatched. The CDR3 is 16 amino acids. Germline-derived CDR1 and CDR2 are SGHTA and FQGNSA. As DNA, the CDR3 is TGTGCCAGCTCCCCCGGGGGGGGCTGGGAGAGAAGGGAGCTGTTTTTT. Amino acids: CASSPGGGWERRELFF.

This rearrangement joins TRBV6-5 to TRBJ2-2; 7 bases map to TRBD1. The trim removed 5 bases at V and 7 bases at J, leaving 10 bases unmatched. Germline V gene sequence: CDR1 MNHEY, CDR2 SVGAGI. The CDR3 consists of 15 residues. This CDR3 reads CASSRLGQWGGELFF. CDR3 nucleotides: TGTGCCAGCAGTCGACTGGGACAGTGGGGCGGGGAGCTGTTTTTT.

The chain couples TRBV7-8 to TRBJ1-4; 10 bases align to TRBD1. Germline lookup yields CDR1 SGHVS and CDR2 FQNEAQ. V shed 6 bases and J 5 bases; nucleotides not matched to a gene: 6. This CDR3 comprises 15 residues. The CDR3 is CASRSRGQGNEKLFF. CDR3 DNA sequence: TGTGCCAGCAGATCCAGGGGACAGGGGAATGAAAAACTGTTTTTT.

This clone was recorded once. The chain couples TRBV9 to TRBJ2-5; D might be TRBD2 (5 bases). Per the germline V gene, CDR1 is SGDLS and CDR2 is YYNGEE. The CDR3 extends over 13 amino acids. V lost 1 base and J lost 5, with 9 bases in between. The CDR3 loop is CASSVRGGETQYF. For the CDR3, the DNA is TGTGCCAGCAGCGTACGGGGTGGGGAGACCCAGTACTTC.

The CDR3: CASSLGSGGSYGYTF. CDR3 nucleotides: TGTGCCAGCAGCTTAGGGTCAGGGGGCAGCTATGGCTACACCTTC. The chain recombines TRBV7-2 with TRBJ1-2; TRBD1 matches 8 bases. Trimming cost V 1 base and J 4 bases; bases outside gene matches: 5. Germline V gives CDR1 SGHTA, CDR2 FQGNSA. The CDR3 is 15 amino acids.

V is TRBV6-1 and J is TRBJ2-7; D is perhaps TRBD2 (5 bases). Per the germline V gene, CDR1 is MNHNS and CDR2 is SASEGT. V was shortened by 6 bases and J by 2 bases, with 17 bases between the two germline ends. The CDR3 extends over 15 amino acids. The CDR3 bases are TGTGCCAGCAGCCCCCGCCCGAGGGCCGCCTACGAGCAGTACTTC. Protein product: CASSPRPRAAYEQYF.

The chain couples TRBV6-1 to TRBJ2-1; tentative D call: TRBD2 (5 bases). The germline gives CDR1 MNHNS, CDR2 SASEGT. There are 13 residues in the CDR3. The V gene lost 6 bases and the J gene lost 7 bases, with 13 bases spanning the gap. CDR3 sequence (DNA): TGTGCCAGCAGAATTGACGGGATAAATGAGCAGTTCTTC. This translates into CASRIDGINEQFF.

This clone was picked up one time. V usage is TRBV30 and J usage is TRBJ1-5; 8 positions match TRBD1. The J segment lost 7 bases and the V segment lost 0 bases, leaving 11 bases of the junction unmatched. This CDR3 has 16 amino acids. Germline lookup yields CDR1 GTSNPN and CDR2 SVGIG (reference sequence). In nucleotides, the CDR3 is TGTGCCTGGAGTGTGGCAGGGGGCAAATTCGGGCAGCCCCAGCATTTT. This encodes CAWSVAGGKFGQPQHF.

This chain links TRBV10-3 with TRBJ2-1, with D unclear. Germline CDR1 and CDR2: ENHRY and SYGVKD. Trimming pared 0 bases from V and 4 bases from J, leaving 10 bases between. The CDR3 spans 15 residues. CDR3 loop: CAISESERLYNEQFF. CDR3 sequence (DNA): TGTGCCATCAGTGAGTCGGAGCGCCTATACAATGAGCAGTTCTTC.

V and J are TRBV7-9 and TRBJ1-1, with a possible D match to TRBD1 (6 bases). The germline V and J ends were trimmed by 0 bases and 1 base, with 9 bases remaining between them. Germline V CDR1 and CDR2: SEHNR, FQNEAQ (reference sequence). The CDR3 covers 15 residues. CDR3 amino acids: CASSLATGQNTEAFF. The CDR3 region has the DNA TGTGCCAGCAGCTTAGCGACAGGACAGAACACTGAAGCTTTCTTT. The whole variable domain, remainder taken from reference TRBV7-9 and TRBJ1-1, is DTGVSQNPRHKITKRGQNVTFRCDPISEHNRLYWYRQTLGQGPEFLTYFQNEAQLEKSRLLSDRFSAERPKGSFSTLEIQRTEQGDSAMYLCASSLATGQNTEAFFGQGTRLTVV.

The chain couples TRBV6-5 to TRBJ1-1; D gene unclear. There are 14 residues in the CDR3. The germline CDR1 and CDR2 sequences are MNHEY and SVGAGI. Trimming took off 6 bases at V and 7 bases at J, with 18 bases between the two ends. The CDR3: CASRVSGPSLEAFF. The CDR3, as DNA: TGTGCCAGCAGGGTCAGCGGCCCGAGTCTTGAAGCTTTCTTT.

Points on this clone: Within the sample, other DNA sequences also encode this same CDR3. The chain carries TRBV5-1 and TRBJ1-4, with TRBD1 matching over 9 bases. CDR3 length: 14 amino acids. The V and J ends lost 4 bases and 7 bases, in that order; junction bases with no gene match: 5. The germline gives CDR1 SGHRS, CDR2 YFSETQ. The CDR3 region has the DNA TGCGCCAGCAGCCTGGGACAGGGTGGTGAAAAACTGTTTTTT. Amino acids: CASSLGQGGEKLFF.

This chain links TRBV7-2 with TRBJ1-4; a weak D match, TRBD1 (6 bases). This CDR3 contains 16 residues. The V gene's germline CDR1 is SGHTA and CDR2 FQGNSA. The V end was cut by 4 bases, the J end by 5 bases, with 17 bases between. In DNA form, the CDR3 reads TGTGCCAGCAGCTCTGGCGCAGGGGTCAAAAATGAAAAACTGTTTTTT. Amino acids: CASSSGAGVKNEKLFF.

Of note for this clone: The germline gene is not matched at one end of the junction; a read error may be the cause. The genes are TRBV7-7 and TRBJ2-1; weak D call: TRBD2 (6 bases). Per germline, CDR1 SSHAT and CDR2 FNYEAQ (reference sequence). CDR3 length equals 15 residues. CDR3 nucleotide sequence: TGTGCTAGCAGCTTAGGATTGGGACTCTACGTCGAGCAGTTCTTC. Its protein product is CASSLGLGLYVEQFF. Looking up the rest from reference TRBV7-7 and TRBJ2-1 gives the full variable domain: GAGVSQSPRYKVTKRGQDVTLRCDPISSHATLYWYQQALGQGPEFLTYFNYEAQPDKSGLPSDRFSAERPEGSISTLTIQRTEQRDSAMYRCASSLGLGLYVEQFFGPGTRLTVL.

V and J are TRBV5-1 and TRBJ1-1; unclear D gene. V lost 6 bases, J lost 7 bases, and 10 bases lay in between. This CDR3 region has 11 residues. The germline V gene encodes CDR1 SGHRS and CDR2 YFSETQ. The CDR3 protein is CASIVGDEAFF. The DNA for the CDR3 is TGCGCCAGCATTGTCGGAGATGAAGCTTTCTTT.

The rearrangement joins TRBV5-1 to TRBJ1-6; the match to TRBD1 covers 8 bases. The germline gives CDR1 SGHRS, CDR2 YFSETQ. J was trimmed by 5 bases and V by 4 bases; bases with no gene match: 5. The CDR3 is 15 amino acids. The CDR3 DNA reads as TGCGCCAGCAGCCGTATGGGACAGGATAATTCACCCCTCCACTTT. This encodes CASSRMGQDNSPLHF.

The rearrangement joins TRBV10-3 to TRBJ2-2, with D perhaps TRBD2 (6 bases). Germline assignment: CDR1 ENHRY and CDR2 SYGVKD. The germline V and J ends were trimmed by 4 bases and 6 bases, with 9 bases remaining between them. There are 13 residues in the CDR3. The CDR3 here is CAISVGLSGELFF. CDR3 DNA sequence: TGTGCCATCAGTGTGGGACTTTCCGGGGAGCTGTTTTTT.

The rearrangement uses TRBV30 and TRBJ1-2, with 8 positions matching TRBD1. The CDR3 runs to 14 residues. J was trimmed by 8 bases and V by 4 bases; bases with no gene match: 12. The germline CDR1 and CDR2 sequences are GTSNPN and SVGIG (reference sequence). The CDR3 is CAWTSQDRVFGYTF. CDR3 in DNA: TGTGCCTGGACTTCCCAGGACAGGGTCTTCGGCTACACCTTC.

This sequence joins TRBV6-5 and TRBJ1-2; TRBD1 agrees at 8 bases. In germline, CDR1 is MNHEY, CDR2 SVGAGI. The CDR3 runs 15 residues. Trimming cost V 7 bases and J 8 bases; bases outside gene matches: 15. CDR3 DNA: TGTGCCAGCACTAACGACAGGGGATTAATAGAAGGCTACACCTTC. It is translated as CASTNDRGLIEGYTF.